The TCR beta chain under discussion was sequenced for a study of blood T cell repertoires in COVID-19. The assay was immunoSEQ multiplex PCR, and TCRdb's table has in-frame clones only and misses some. Among about 67,000 clones listed, around 86% were seen once. Per the germline V gene, CDR1 is MDHEN and CDR2 is SYDVKM. The V end was cut by 5 bases, the J end by 8 bases, with 13 bases between. The CDR3 totals 13 residues. V is TRBV28 and J is TRBJ2-1; D is unclear. The sample was peripheral blood. This receptor was identified in a man aged 45-65 years with active COVID-19. Here the CDR3 DNA reads TGTGCCAGCAGTCCCCCGATAGTCTATGAGCAGTTCTTC. It is translated as CASSPPIVYEQFF.